The clone carrying this T cell receptor beta chain was seen repeatedly, ten times or more. Its antigen is unknown. This sample was taken from a study of post-analysis software for immune sequencing data. For the study at large: Secondary progressive, relapsing-remitting and progressive-relapsing multiple sclerosis were among the included disease courses. Findings of the study overall: Roughly 5 TRBV segments (TRBV5-6, TRBV5-1 and TRBV20-1 among them) occurred more frequently in patients than in controls. Significantly decreased normalized Chao1 diversity was recorded for multiple sclerosis patients relative to controls.

Researchers reported that TCR beta cDNA libraries carried unique molecular identifiers. MiXCR was run by TCRdb on the PCR reads, yielding one entry per CDR3 protein. The sample yields 350,000 to 500,000 distinct CDR3 sequences, 30% to 45% seen once. Germline V gene lookup returns CDR1 MNHEY and CDR2 SVGAGI. The CDR3 loop spans 15 amino acids. Trimming took 1 base from V and 6 from J, leaving 15 bases between them. The sample comprised blood. The chain employs TRBV6-5 and TRBJ1-2, with D possibly matching TRBD1 (6 bases). The clonotype was recovered from a girl aged 2-9 years with multiple sclerosis. CDR3: CASSYLTGAPDGYTF. As DNA, the CDR3 is TGTGCCAGCAGTTACTTGACAGGCGCCCCGGATGGCTACACCTTC.